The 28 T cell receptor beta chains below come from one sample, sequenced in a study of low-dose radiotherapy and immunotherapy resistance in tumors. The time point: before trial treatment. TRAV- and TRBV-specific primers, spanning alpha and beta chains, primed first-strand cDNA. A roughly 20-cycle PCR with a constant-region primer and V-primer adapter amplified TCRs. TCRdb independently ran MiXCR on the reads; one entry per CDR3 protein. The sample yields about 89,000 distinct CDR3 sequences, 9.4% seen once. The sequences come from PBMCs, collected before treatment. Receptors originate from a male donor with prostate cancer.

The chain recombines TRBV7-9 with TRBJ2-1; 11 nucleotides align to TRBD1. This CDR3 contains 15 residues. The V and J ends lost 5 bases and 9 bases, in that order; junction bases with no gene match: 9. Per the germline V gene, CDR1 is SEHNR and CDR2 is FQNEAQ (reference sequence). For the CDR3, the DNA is TGTGCCAGCAGCACGACCCGGACAGGGGGCGTTGAGCAGTTCTTC. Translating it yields CASSTTRTGGVEQFF.

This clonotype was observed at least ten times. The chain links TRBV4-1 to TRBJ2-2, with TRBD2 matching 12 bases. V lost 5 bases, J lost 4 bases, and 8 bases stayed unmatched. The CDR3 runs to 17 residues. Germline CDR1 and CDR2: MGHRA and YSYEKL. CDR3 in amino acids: CASSDKGLAGVTGELFF. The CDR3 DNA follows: TGCGCCAGCAGCGATAAGGGACTAGCGGGTGTCACCGGGGAGCTGTTTTTT.

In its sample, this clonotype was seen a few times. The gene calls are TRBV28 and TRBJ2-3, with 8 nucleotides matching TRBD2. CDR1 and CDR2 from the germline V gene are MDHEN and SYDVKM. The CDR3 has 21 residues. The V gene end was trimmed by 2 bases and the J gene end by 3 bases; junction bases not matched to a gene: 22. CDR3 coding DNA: TGTGCCAGCAGTTTAGGGACGATCTGGACTAGCTCACCAGGCAGGACAGATACGCAGTATTTT. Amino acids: CASSLGTIWTSSPGRTDTQYF.

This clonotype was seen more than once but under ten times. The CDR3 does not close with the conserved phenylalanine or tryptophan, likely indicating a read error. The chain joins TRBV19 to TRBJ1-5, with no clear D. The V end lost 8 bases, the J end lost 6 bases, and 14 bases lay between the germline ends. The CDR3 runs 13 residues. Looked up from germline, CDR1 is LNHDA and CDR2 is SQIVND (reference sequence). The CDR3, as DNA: TGTGCCAGTGGGCCCCCCCCCGGTCAGCCCCAGCATTTG. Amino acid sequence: CASGPPPGQPQHL.

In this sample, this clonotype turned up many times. The CDR3 nucleotides are TGTGCCAGCAGCTTGTGGGGGAGGGCACTCGATGAGCAGTTCTTC. Its translation is CASSLWGRALDEQFF. This rearrangement joins TRBV5-4 to TRBJ2-1; the match to TRBD2 covers 7 bases. Germline trimming cut 1 base from V and 8 bases from J; bases unmatched to any gene: 9. The CDR3 consists of 15 residues. The germline V gene encodes CDR1 SGHNT and CDR2 YYREEE (reference sequence).

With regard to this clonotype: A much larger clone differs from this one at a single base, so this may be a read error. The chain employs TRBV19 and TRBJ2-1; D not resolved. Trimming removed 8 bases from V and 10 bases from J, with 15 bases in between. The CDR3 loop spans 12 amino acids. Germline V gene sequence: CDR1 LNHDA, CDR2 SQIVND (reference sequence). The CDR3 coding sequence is TGTGCCAGTCGCAGCTTTACGGGCGAGCAGTTCTTC. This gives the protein CASRSFTGEQFF.

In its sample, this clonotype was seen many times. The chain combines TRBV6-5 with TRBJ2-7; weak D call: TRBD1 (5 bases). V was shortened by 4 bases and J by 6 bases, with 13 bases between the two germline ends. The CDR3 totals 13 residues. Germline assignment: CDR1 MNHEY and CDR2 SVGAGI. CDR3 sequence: CASSFQGPGEQYF. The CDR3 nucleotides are TGTGCCAGCAGTTTTCAGGGTCCGGGCGAGCAGTACTTC.

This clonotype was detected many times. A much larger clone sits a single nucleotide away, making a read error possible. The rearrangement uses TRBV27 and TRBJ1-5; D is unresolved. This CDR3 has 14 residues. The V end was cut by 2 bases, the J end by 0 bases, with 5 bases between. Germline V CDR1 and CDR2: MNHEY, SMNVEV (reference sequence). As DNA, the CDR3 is TGTGCCAGCAGTTTAGGGCATAGCAATCAGCCCCAGCATTTT. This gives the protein CASSLGHSNQPQHF.

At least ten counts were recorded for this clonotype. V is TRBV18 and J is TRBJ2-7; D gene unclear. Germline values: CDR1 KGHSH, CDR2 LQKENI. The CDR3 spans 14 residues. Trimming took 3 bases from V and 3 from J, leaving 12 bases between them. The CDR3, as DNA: TGTGCCAGCTCACCTCCAGGACCGGTCTACGAGCAGTACTTC. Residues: CASSPPGPVYEQYF.

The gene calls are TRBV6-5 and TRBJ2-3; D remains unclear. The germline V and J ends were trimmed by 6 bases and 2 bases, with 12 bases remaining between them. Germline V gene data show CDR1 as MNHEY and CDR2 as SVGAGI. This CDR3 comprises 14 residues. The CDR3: CASRRSSLTDTQYF. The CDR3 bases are TGTGCCAGCAGACGGAGCAGTCTCACAGATACGCAGTATTTT.

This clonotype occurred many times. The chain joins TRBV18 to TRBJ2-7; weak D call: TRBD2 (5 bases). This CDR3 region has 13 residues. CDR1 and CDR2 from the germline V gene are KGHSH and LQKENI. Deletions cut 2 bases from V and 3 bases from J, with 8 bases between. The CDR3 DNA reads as TGTGCCAGCTCACCAGGGAGTGACTACGAGCAGTACTTC. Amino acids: CASSPGSDYEQYF.

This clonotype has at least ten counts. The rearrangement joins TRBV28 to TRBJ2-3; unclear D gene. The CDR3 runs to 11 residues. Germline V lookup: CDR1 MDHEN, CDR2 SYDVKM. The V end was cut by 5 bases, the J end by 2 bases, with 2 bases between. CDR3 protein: CASSNTDTQYF. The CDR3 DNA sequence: TGTGCCAGCAGTAACACAGATACGCAGTATTTT.

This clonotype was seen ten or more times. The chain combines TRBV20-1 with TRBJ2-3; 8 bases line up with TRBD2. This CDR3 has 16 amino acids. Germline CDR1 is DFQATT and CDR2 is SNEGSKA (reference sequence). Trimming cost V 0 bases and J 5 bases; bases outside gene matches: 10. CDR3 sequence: CSAREPSGRRGDTQYF. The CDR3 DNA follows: TGCAGTGCTAGAGAACCCAGCGGGAGAAGGGGAGATACGCAGTATTTT.

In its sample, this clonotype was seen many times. CDR3 amino acids: CASSLGGQGSEKLFF. CDR3 sequence (DNA): TGTGCCAGCAGCTTAGGGGGCCAGGGCTCGGAAAAACTGTTTTTT. The chain has TRBV7-2 and TRBJ1-4, with a tentative D call TRBD1 (5 bases). The CDR3 runs to 15 residues. In germline, CDR1 is SGHTA, CDR2 FQGNSA. V gave up 1 base and J gave up 8 bases, with 14 bases separating them.

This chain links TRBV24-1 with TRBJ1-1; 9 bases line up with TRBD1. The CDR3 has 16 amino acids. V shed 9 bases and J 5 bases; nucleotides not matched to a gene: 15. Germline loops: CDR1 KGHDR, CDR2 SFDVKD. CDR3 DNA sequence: TGTGCCACCTTACCGGGACAGGGTTCCTCAGAGACTGAAGCTTTCTTT. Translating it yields CATLPGQGSSETEAFF.

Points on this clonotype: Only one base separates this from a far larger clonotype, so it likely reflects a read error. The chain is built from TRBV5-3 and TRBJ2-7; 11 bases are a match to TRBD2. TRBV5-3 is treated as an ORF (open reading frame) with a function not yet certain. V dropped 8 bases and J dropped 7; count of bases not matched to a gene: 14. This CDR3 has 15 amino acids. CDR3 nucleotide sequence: TGTGCCAGCAGCCATAGCGGGAGGGCCTACAATGAGCAGTACTTC. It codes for CASSHSGRAYNEQYF.

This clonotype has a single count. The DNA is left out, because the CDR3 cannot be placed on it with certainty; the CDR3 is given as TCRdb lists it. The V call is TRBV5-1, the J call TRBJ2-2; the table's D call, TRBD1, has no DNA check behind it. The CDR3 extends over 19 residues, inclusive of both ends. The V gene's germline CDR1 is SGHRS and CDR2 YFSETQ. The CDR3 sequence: CASSLRAGANTGELFFFFF.

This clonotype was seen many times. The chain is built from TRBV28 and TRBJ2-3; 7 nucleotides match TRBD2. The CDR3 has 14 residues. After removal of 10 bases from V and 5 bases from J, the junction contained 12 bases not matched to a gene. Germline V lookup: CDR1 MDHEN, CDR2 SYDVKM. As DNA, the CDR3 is TGTGCCACCTCCAATGGGAGGGCCCAAGATACGCAGTATTTT. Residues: CATSNGRAQDTQYF. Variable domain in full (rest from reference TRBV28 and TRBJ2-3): DVKVTQSSRYLVKRTGEKVFLECVQDMDHENMFWYRQDPGLGLRLIYFSYDVKMKEKGDIPEGYSVSREKKERFSLILESASTNQTSMYLCATSNGRAQDTQYFGPGTRLTVL.

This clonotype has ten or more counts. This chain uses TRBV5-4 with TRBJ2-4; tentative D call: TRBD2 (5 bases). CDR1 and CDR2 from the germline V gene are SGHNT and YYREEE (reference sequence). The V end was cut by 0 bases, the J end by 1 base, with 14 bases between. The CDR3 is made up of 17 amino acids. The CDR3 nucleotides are TGTGCCAGCAGCTTGGGTGGTGGAGCGGTTGCCAAAAACATTCAGTACTTC. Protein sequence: CASSLGGGAVAKNIQYF.

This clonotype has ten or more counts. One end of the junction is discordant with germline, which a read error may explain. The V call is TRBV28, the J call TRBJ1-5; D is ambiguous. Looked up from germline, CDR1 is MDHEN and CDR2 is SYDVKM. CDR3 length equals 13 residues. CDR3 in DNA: TGTGCCAGCAAGGGTCCATCTTTACAGCTCCAGCATTTT. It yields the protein CASKGPSLQLQHF.

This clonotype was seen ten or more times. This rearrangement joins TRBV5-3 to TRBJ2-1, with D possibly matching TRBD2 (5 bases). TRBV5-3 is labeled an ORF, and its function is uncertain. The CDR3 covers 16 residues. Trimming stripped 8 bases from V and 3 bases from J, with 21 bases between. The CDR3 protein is CASRRYIAAGYNEQFF. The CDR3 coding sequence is TGTGCCAGCAGGCGGTATATTGCGGCGGGCTACAATGAGCAGTTCTTC.

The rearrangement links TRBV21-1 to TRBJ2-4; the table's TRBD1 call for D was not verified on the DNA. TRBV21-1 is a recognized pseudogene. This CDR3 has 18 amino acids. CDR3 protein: CASSPPGQGSLAKNIQYF. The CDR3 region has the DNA TGTGCCAGCAGCCCACCGGGACAGGGGAGTTTAGCCAAAAACATTCAGTACTTC.

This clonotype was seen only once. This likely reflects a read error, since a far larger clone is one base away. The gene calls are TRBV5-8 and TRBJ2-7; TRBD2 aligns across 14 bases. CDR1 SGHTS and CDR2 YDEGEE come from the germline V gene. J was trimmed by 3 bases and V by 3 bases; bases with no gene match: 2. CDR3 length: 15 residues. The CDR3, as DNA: TGTGCCAGCAGCTCCGGGACTAGCGGGAGCTACGAGCAGTACTTC. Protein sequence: CASSSGTSGSYEQYF. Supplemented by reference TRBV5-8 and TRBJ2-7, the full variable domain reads EAGVTQSPTHLIKTRGQQATLRCSPISGHTSVYWYQQALGLGLQFLLWYDEGEERNRGNFPPRFSGRQFPNYSSELNVNALELEDSALYLCASSSGTSGSYEQYFGPGTRLTVT.

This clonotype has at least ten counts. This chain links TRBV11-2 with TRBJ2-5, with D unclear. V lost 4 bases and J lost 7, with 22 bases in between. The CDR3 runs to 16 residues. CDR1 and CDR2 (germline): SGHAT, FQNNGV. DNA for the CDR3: TGTGCCAGCAGCTCCCCGCGACGTGAGAACTCGGGGACCCAGTACTTC. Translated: CASSSPRRENSGTQYF.

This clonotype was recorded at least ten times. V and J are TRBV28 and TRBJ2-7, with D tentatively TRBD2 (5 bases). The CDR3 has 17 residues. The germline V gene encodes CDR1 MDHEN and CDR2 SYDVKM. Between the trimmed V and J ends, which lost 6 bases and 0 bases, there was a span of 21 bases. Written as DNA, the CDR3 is TGTGCCAGCAGCAAAGCGGCCCTGGACGAGAGCTCCTACGAGCAGTACTTC. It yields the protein CASSKAALDESSYEQYF.

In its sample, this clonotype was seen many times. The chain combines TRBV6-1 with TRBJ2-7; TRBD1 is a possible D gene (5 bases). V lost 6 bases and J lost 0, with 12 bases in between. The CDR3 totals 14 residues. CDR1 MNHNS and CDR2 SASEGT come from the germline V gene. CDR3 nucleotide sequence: TGTGCCAGCAGATTTAGGGGTCCCTCCTACGAGCAGTACTTC. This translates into CASRFRGPSYEQYF.

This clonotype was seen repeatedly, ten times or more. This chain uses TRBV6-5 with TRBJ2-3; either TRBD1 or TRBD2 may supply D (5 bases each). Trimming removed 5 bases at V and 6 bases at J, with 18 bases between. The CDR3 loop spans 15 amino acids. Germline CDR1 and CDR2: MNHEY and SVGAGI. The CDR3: CASSPMGDLPDTQYF. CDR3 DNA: TGTGCCAGCAGTCCGATGGGGGACCTACCGGATACGCAGTATTTT.

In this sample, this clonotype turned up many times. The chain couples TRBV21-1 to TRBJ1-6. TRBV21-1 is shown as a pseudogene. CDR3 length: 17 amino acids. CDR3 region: CASSKAPGPERNSPLHF. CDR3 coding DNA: TGTGCCAGCAGCAAAGCTCCAGGGCCCGAGCGGAATTCACCCCTCCACTTT.